Listed below are T cell receptor beta chains from one sample, sequenced in a study of T cells in Graves' hyperthyroidism and ophthalmopathy. A single record per CDR3 protein comes from TCRdb applying MiXCR to the multiplex PCR reads. Here the sample spans around 300,000 distinct CDR3 sequences, around a quarter being singletons. The sequenced material came from blood. Source of these receptors: a man between 40 and 49 years old with Graves' hyperthyroidism that later progressed to Graves' ophthalmopathy. The CDR3 runs from the conserved cysteine through the conserved F or W. Fields, in order: V gene, J gene, D gene, clone size, CDR3 DNA, CDR3 protein. The D gene is left open where the match is weak. Expanded clones get a size class; other rows say once, few or many, or leave the size out.

V gene: TRBV27
J gene: TRBJ2-5
D gene: -
clone size: many
CDR3 DNA: TGTGCCAGCAGTATCAGCACAGGGTTCCAAGAGACCCAGTACTTC
CDR3 protein: CASSISTGFQETQYF

V gene: TRBV7-8
J gene: TRBJ2-5
D gene: -
clone size: many
CDR3 DNA: TGTGCCAGCAGCTTAGTTATGGCAGAGGAGACCCAGTACTTC
CDR3 protein: CASSLVMAEETQYF

V gene: TRBV2
J gene: TRBJ2-5
D gene: -
clone size: once
CDR3 DNA: TGTGCCAGCAGTGATTTGACGTTGGGAGAGACCCAGTACTTC
CDR3 protein: CASSDLTLGETQYF

V gene: TRBV7-9
J gene: TRBJ2-7
D gene: -
clone size: many
CDR3 DNA: TGTGCCAGCAGCCCCAGACAGGCCGTCTACGAGCAGTACTTC
CDR3 protein: CASSPRQAVYEQYF

V gene: TRBV19
J gene: TRBJ2-4
D gene: -
clone size: -
CDR3 DNA: TGTGCCAGTAGTCAAGGGACCCTTTCCAAAAACATTCAGTACTTC
CDR3 protein: CASSQGTLSKNIQYF

V gene: TRBV20-1
J gene: TRBJ2-5
D gene: TRBD1
clone size: many
CDR3 DNA: TGCAGTGCTGAACCCGGGACAGGACAAGAGACCCAGTACTTC
CDR3 protein: CSAEPGTGQETQYF

V gene: TRBV6-9
J gene: TRBJ1-2
D gene: -
clone size: many
CDR3 DNA: TGTGCCAGCAGTTATCGTGGGGAGTATGGCTACACCTTC
CDR3 protein: CASSYRGEYGYTF

V gene: TRBV6-1
J gene: TRBJ1-2
D gene: TRBD1
clone size: -
CDR3 DNA: TGTGCCAGCAGCGGACAGGGAACCTATGGCTACACCTTC
CDR3 protein: CASSGQGTYGYTF

V gene: TRBV12-3/TRBV12-4
J gene: TRBJ1-1
D gene: -
clone size: -
CDR3 DNA: TGTGCCAGCGGGGTTTCGGATGGTGAAGCTTTCTTT
CDR3 protein: CASGVSDGEAFF

V gene: TRBV6-1
J gene: TRBJ1-1
D gene: -
clone size: -
CDR3 DNA: TGTGCCACCTTACCTTCACAGGGGAACACTGAAGCTTTCTTT
CDR3 protein: CATLPSQGNTEAFF

V gene: TRBV6-1
J gene: TRBJ2-7
D gene: TRBD2
clone size: -
CDR3 DNA: TGTGCCAGCAGTGGCCTGGGACTAGCGGGATTCTACGAGCAGTACTTC
CDR3 protein: CASSGLGLAGFYEQYF

V gene: TRBV7-9
J gene: TRBJ1-5
D gene: -
clone size: many
CDR3 DNA: TGTGCCAGCAGCTTAAGTACAGGGAATCAGCCCCAGCATTTT
CDR3 protein: CASSLSTGNQPQHF

V gene: TRBV6-1
J gene: TRBJ2-7
D gene: -
clone size: -
CDR3 DNA: TGTGCCAGCGGCGCCGGGGGCAGCGGCTACGAGCAGTACTTC
CDR3 protein: CASGAGGSGYEQYF

V gene: TRBV29-1
J gene: TRBJ1-1
D gene: -
clone size: many
CDR3 DNA: TGCAGCGCTATGGGGGGCGTGCAGAACACTGAAGCTTTCTTT
CDR3 protein: CSAMGGVQNTEAFF

V gene: TRBV19
J gene: TRBJ2-7
D gene: TRBD2
clone size: many
CDR3 DNA: TGTGCCAGTACCCAAGGTAGCGGGAGATACGAGCAGTACTTC
CDR3 protein: CASTQGSGRYEQYF

V gene: TRBV12-3/TRBV12-4
J gene: TRBJ1-2
D gene: -
clone size: -
CDR3 DNA: TGTGCCAGCAGCCTAGGGGGGGGGAACTATGGCTACACCTTC
CDR3 protein: CASSLGGGNYGYTF

V gene: TRBV12-3/TRBV12-4
J gene: TRBJ2-7
D gene: -
clone size: -
CDR3 DNA: TGTGCCAGCGGGACATCCTACGAGCAGTACTTC
CDR3 protein: CASGTSYEQYF

V gene: TRBV19
J gene: TRBJ1-1
D gene: -
clone size: many
CDR3 DNA: TGTGCCAGTAGTATTGGTCGGGGGCCGAACACTGAAGCTTTCTTT
CDR3 protein: CASSIGRGPNTEAFF

V gene: TRBV20-1
J gene: TRBJ1-2
D gene: TRBD1
clone size: many
CDR3 DNA: TGCAGTGCTAGAGAGACGGGGACAGGAATCTATGGCTACACCTTC
CDR3 protein: CSARETGTGIYGYTF

V gene: TRBV20-1
J gene: TRBJ2-7
D gene: -
clone size: many
CDR3 DNA: TGCAGTGCTAGAGATCAGCCCTACGAGCAGTACTTC
CDR3 protein: CSARDQPYEQYF